Each of the 5 T cell receptor beta chains below was sequenced from the same sample in a study of identical twins. MiXCR, run by TCRdb on the 5' RACE reads, gives a single entry per CDR3 protein. The table lists some 1,700,000 distinct CDR3 sequences, 25% to 35% of them singletons. Sequenced input: cord blood. These receptors were obtained from a newborn girl in good health.

V usage is TRBV21-1 and J usage is TRBJ2-4; the table gives TRBD1 as D, unverified against the DNA. TRBV21-1 is a pseudogene segment. The CDR3 runs to 14 residues. The CDR3 region has the DNA TGTGCCAGCAGCAAAGGGGACAACAAAAACATTCAGTACTTC. Translated: CASSKGDNKNIQYF.

This chain connects TRBV27 to TRBJ1-2; no firm D call. Germline V lookup: CDR1 MNHEY, CDR2 SMNVEV (reference sequence). There are 14 residues in the CDR3. V was pared by 1 base and J by 8 bases, with 14 bases between. The CDR3 coding sequence is TGTGCCAGCAGTTTATTTAATGGGTTGGGGGGCTACACCTTC. This sequence encodes CASSLFNGLGGYTF.

This clonotype was seen many times. The chain has TRBV20-1 and TRBJ2-4; the match to TRBD2 covers 7 bases. V lost 2 bases and J lost 2; bases outside the gene matches: 9. CDR1 is DFQATT and CDR2 is SNEGSKA in the germline V gene (reference sequence). The CDR3 is made up of 16 amino acids. The CDR3 nucleotides are TGCAGTGCTAGACTGTCGCGGGAGTACTCCAAAAACATTCAGTACTTC. As protein: CSARLSREYSKNIQYF.

This clonotype was counted only a few times. J is TRBJ1-5 and V is TRBV2, with TRBD1 matching 8 bases. After removal of 7 bases from V and 3 bases from J, the junction contained 14 bases not matched to a gene. This CDR3 has 17 amino acids. The germline V gene has CDR1 SNHLY and CDR2 FYNNEI. This CDR3 reads CASKVDRVNGDNQPQHF. The CDR3 DNA reads TGTGCCAGCAAGGTGGACAGGGTGAATGGTGACAATCAGCCCCAGCATTTT.

This chain uses TRBV30 with TRBJ2-3; D remains unclear. CDR3 length: 13 residues. The germline CDR1 and CDR2 sequences are GTSNPN and SVGIG (reference sequence). V dropped 3 bases and J dropped 1 base, with 8 bases sitting between them. In DNA, the CDR3 is TGTGCCTGGAGCATTGAGGGCACAGATACGCAGTATTTT. Encoded protein: CAWSIEGTDTQYF.